This T cell receptor (beta chain) is from a study of blood T cell repertoires in COVID-19. The wider study: Researchers got acute and convalescent COVID-19 samples from the United States, Italy and Spain.

How the authors handled the data: Amplifying reference gene primers gave estimates of nucleated cell counts. This table comes from immunoSEQ multiplex PCR, and its TCRdb copy is limited to in-frame clones, with some not included. V, J and clone size reflect that table, while D and trimming were determined from the DNA. This sample yields 200,000 to 250,000 clones, of which 65% to 85% are seen a single time; 3% to 4% belongs to the top ten. The CDR3 extends over 16 amino acids. The germline CDR1 and CDR2 sequences are SEHNR and FQNEAQ (reference sequence). V was trimmed by 5 bases and J by 1 base, leaving 17 bases between them.

The sequenced material came from peripheral blood. The chain joins TRBV7-9 to TRBJ1-1, with D tentatively TRBD1 (5 bases). This clonotype originated in a woman aged 40-49 years with active or convalescent COVID-19. CDR3 coding DNA: TGTGCCAGCAGCCCCGGAAGGGGAACAGGGAACACTGAAGCTTTCTTT. This codes for CASSPGRGTGNTEAFF.